The rows below give T cell receptor beta chains drawn from one sample of a study of T cells in Graves' hyperthyroidism and ophthalmopathy. A single record per CDR3 protein comes from TCRdb applying MiXCR to the multiplex PCR reads. The data show approximately 380,000 distinct CDR3 sequences, with roughly 18% seen just once and 40% to 45% held by the top ten. Sample: blood. These receptors were taken from a young man with Graves' ophthalmopathy. CDR3s include the opening cysteine and the closing phenylalanine or tryptophan. A D gene is named only where the DNA matches it firmly. Clone size is stated in some rows and not others, as once, few, many or a class when expanded.

size: many
J: TRBJ2-1
V: TRBV11-2
D: TRBD2
CDR3: CASSLNLAGNEQFF
DNA: TGTGCCAGCAGCTTAAATCTAGCGGGCAATGAGCAGTTCTTC

size: few
J: TRBJ2-2
V: TRBV11-2
D: -
CDR3: CASRPRKSQDPSSSELFF
DNA: TGTGCCAGCAGGCCTAGGAAGAGTCAGGATCCAAGCAGTTCGGAGCTGTTTTTT

size: few
J: TRBJ1-1
V: TRBV10-3
D: -
CDR3: CAISAVGGDWDTEAFF
DNA: TGTGCCATCAGTGCGGTGGGGGGGGATTGGGACACTGAAGCTTTCTTT

size: once
J: TRBJ1-6
V: TRBV6-1
D: -
CDR3: CASRGAEGYNSPLHF
DNA: TGTGCCAGCAGGGGGGCGGAGGGTTATAATTCACCCCTCCACTTT

size: -
J: TRBJ1-2
V: TRBV6-1
D: -
CDR3: CASSKAADRNYGYTF
DNA: TGTGCCAGCAGTAAAGCTGCCGACAGAAACTATGGCTACACCTTC

size: many
J: TRBJ2-7
V: TRBV2
D: -
CDR3: CASNPSPADTYEQYF
DNA: TGTGCCAGCAACCCGAGTCCAGCAGACACCTACGAGCAGTACTTC

size: few
J: TRBJ1-5
V: TRBV2
D: -
CDR3: CASSDCSIRDQPQHF
DNA: TGTGCCAGCAGTGACTGCAGTATTAGGGATCAGCCCCAGCATTTT

size: -
J: TRBJ2-7
V: TRBV29-1
D: TRBD2
CDR3: CSAAGLAGGSSYEQYF
DNA: TGCAGCGCCGCGGGACTAGCGGGAGGGTCCTCCTACGAGCAGTACTTC

size: many
J: TRBJ1-1
V: TRBV10-3
D: -
CDR3: CAISDGGQTNTEAFF
DNA: TGTGCCATCAGTGACGGAGGACAGACTAACACTGAAGCTTTCTTT

size: few
J: TRBJ2-1
V: TRBV12-3/TRBV12-4
D: -
CDR3: CASSRQAFSYNEQFF
DNA: TGTGCCAGCAGTCGACAGGCCTTCTCCTACAATGAGCAGTTCTTC

size: many
J: TRBJ2-5
V: TRBV20-1
D: -
CDR3: CSATLLAQETQYF
DNA: TGCAGTGCTACGCTCCTAGCCCAAGAGACCCAGTACTTC

size: many
J: TRBJ1-2
V: TRBV27
D: TRBD1
CDR3: CASSPDRQGYYGYTF
DNA: TGTGCCAGCAGTCCAGACAGACAGGGCTACTATGGCTACACCTTC

size: few
J: TRBJ2-5
V: TRBV6-1
D: -
CDR3: CASSEGPQETQYF
DNA: TGTGCCAGCAGTGAAGGACCCCAGGAGACCCAGTACTTC

size: -
J: TRBJ2-5
V: TRBV5-8
D: -
CDR3: CASSLVGGRETQYF
DNA: TGTGCCAGCAGCTTGGTCGGGGGGCGGGAGACCCAGTACTTC

size: -
J: TRBJ2-5
V: TRBV19
D: -
CDR3: CATRQAGETQYF
DNA: TGTGCCACCAGACAGGCGGGCGAGACCCAGTACTTC

size: -
J: TRBJ2-1
V: TRBV29-1
D: TRBD2
CDR3: CSVRGLAGNGEQFF
DNA: TGCAGCGTGAGGGGACTAGCGGGAAATGGTGAGCAGTTCTTC

size: many
J: TRBJ2-7
V: TRBV6-1
D: -
CDR3: CASSEAVVGIYEQYF
DNA: TGTGCCAGCAGTGAAGCGGTAGTGGGGATTTACGAGCAGTACTTC

size: few
J: TRBJ2-5
V: TRBV5-1
D: -
CDR3: CASSLQASQETQYF
DNA: TGCGCCAGCAGCTTACAGGCCAGCCAAGAGACCCAGTACTTC

size: many
J: TRBJ2-2
V: TRBV11-3
D: TRBD1
CDR3: CASSPWTGENTGELFF
DNA: TGTGCCAGCAGCCCCTGGACAGGGGAGAACACCGGGGAGCTGTTTTTT

size: many
J: TRBJ2-1
V: TRBV3-1
D: TRBD2
CDR3: CASSQPGGGNEQFF
DNA: TGTGCCAGCAGCCAACCGGGGGGAGGTAATGAGCAGTTCTTC

size: -
J: TRBJ1-6
V: TRBV20-1
D: -
CDR3: CSARSPRALHF
DNA: TGCAGTGCTAGAAGTCCGAGGGCCCTCCACTTT

size: many
J: TRBJ1-2
V: TRBV2
D: -
CDR3: CASSEDGYGYTF
DNA: TGTGCCAGCAGTGAAGATGGCTATGGCTACACCTTC

size: many
J: TRBJ2-1
V: TRBV7-3
D: -
CDR3: CASHREQFF
DNA: TGTGCCAGTCATAGGGAGCAGTTCTTC

size: -
J: TRBJ2-3
V: TRBV10-1
D: -
CDR3: CASSEGGADTDTQYF
DNA: TGCGCCAGCAGTGAGGGGGGGGCGGACACAGATACGCAGTATTTT

size: many
J: TRBJ1-1
V: TRBV5-6
D: -
CDR3: CASSLGPTEAFF
DNA: TGTGCCAGCAGCTTGGGCCCCACTGAAGCTTTCTTT

size: many
J: TRBJ2-1
V: TRBV3-1
D: TRBD2
CDR3: CASSQDSGGGNEQFF
DNA: TGTGCCAGCAGCCAAGATAGCGGGGGGGGCAATGAGCAGTTCTTC

size: -
J: TRBJ2-2
V: TRBV7-9
D: -
CDR3: CASSMEQGANTGELFF
DNA: TGTGCCAGCAGCATGGAACAGGGAGCTAACACCGGGGAGCTGTTTTTT

size: few
J: TRBJ2-1
V: TRBV9
D: TRBD2
CDR3: CASSAITSGGYNEQFF
DNA: TGTGCCAGCAGCGCCATCACTAGCGGGGGATACAATGAGCAGTTCTTC

size: -
J: TRBJ2-7
V: TRBV28
D: TRBD1
CDR3: CASSRPGQGSNEQYF
DNA: TGTGCCAGCAGTCGCCCCGGACAGGGATCGAACGAGCAGTACTTC

size: -
J: TRBJ2-7
V: TRBV2
D: -
CDR3: CASSEAIAKARGGYEQYF
DNA: TGTGCCAGCAGTGAAGCGATAGCCAAGGCTAGAGGCGGCTACGAGCAGTACTTC

size: many
J: TRBJ2-3
V: TRBV27
D: TRBD2
CDR3: CASSFRLAGATDTQYF
DNA: TGTGCCAGCAGTTTTAGGCTAGCGGGGGCCACAGATACGCAGTATTTT

size: many
J: TRBJ2-7
V: TRBV7-8
D: TRBD2
CDR3: CASSWGIAGGYDEQYF
DNA: TGTGCCAGCAGCTGGGGTATAGCGGGGGGGTACGACGAGCAGTACTTC

size: -
J: TRBJ1-5
V: TRBV15
D: -
CDR3: CATSRGFRYQPQHF
DNA: TGTGCCACCAGCAGGGGGTTCAGATATCAGCCCCAGCATTTT

size: many
J: TRBJ2-7
V: TRBV7-2
D: TRBD1
CDR3: CASSSRRDRPGVQYF
DNA: TGTGCCAGCAGCTCTAGGCGGGACAGGCCGGGGGTGCAGTACTTC

size: -
J: TRBJ2-7
V: TRBV7-9
D: -
CDR3: CASSLDIPYEQYF
DNA: TGTGCCAGCAGCTTGGACATTCCCTACGAGCAGTACTTC

size: -
J: TRBJ2-1
V: TRBV5-1
D: TRBD2
CDR3: CASSWGSRRGDHNEQFF
DNA: TGCGCCAGCAGCTGGGGCTCACGGCGGGGGGACCACAATGAGCAGTTCTTC

size: -
J: TRBJ2-3
V: TRBV9
D: TRBD2
CDR3: CASSPSGGAPRSQDTQYF
DNA: TGTGCCAGCAGCCCGAGCGGGGGGGCCCCTAGGTCCCAAGATACGCAGTATTTT

size: many
J: TRBJ2-7
V: TRBV28
D: -
CDR3: CASSDAHRVGLVTYEQYF
DNA: TGTGCCAGCAGTGACGCCCACAGGGTCGGGTTGGTCACCTACGAGCAGTACTTC

size: many
J: TRBJ2-3
V: TRBV11-1
D: -
CDR3: CASSLTNGVAVSTDTQYF
DNA: TGTGCCAGCAGCTTAACGAACGGGGTAGCGGTTAGCACAGATACGCAGTATTTT

size: -
J: TRBJ2-5
V: TRBV6-5
D: -
CDR3: CASSYRWGPPGTQYF
DNA: TGTGCCAGCAGTTACCGGTGGGGGCCTCCGGGGACCCAGTACTTC

size: many
J: TRBJ1-6
V: TRBV12-3/TRBV12-4
D: -
CDR3: CASSDRSGDSPLHF
DNA: TGTGCCAGCAGTGACAGGTCTGGGGATTCACCCCTCCACTTT

size: many
J: TRBJ2-7
V: TRBV10-3
D: -
CDR3: CAISDKGYEQYF
DNA: TGTGCCATCAGTGACAAGGGGTACGAGCAGTACTTC

size: few
J: TRBJ2-5
V: TRBV24-1
D: -
CDR3: CATSEKRFQETQYF
DNA: TGTGCCACCAGTGAGAAGCGTTTCCAAGAGACCCAGTACTTC

size: -
J: TRBJ2-2
V: TRBV10-2
D: -
CDR3: CASSWVPNTGELFF
DNA: TGCGCCAGCAGTTGGGTGCCGAACACCGGGGAGCTGTTTTTT

size: many
J: TRBJ2-3
V: TRBV6-1
D: -
CDR3: CASSALGDTDTQYF
DNA: TGTGCCAGCAGTGCCCTCGGGGACACAGATACGCAGTATTTT

size: many
J: TRBJ1-1
V: TRBV18
D: -
CDR3: CASSPRQATTEAFF
DNA: TGTGCCAGCTCACCCCGACAGGCAACCACTGAAGCTTTCTTT

size: many
J: TRBJ1-2
V: TRBV27
D: -
CDR3: CASKPGSYYGYTF
DNA: TGTGCCAGCAAACCGGGAAGTTACTATGGCTACACCTTC

size: -
J: TRBJ2-7
V: TRBV6-2/TRBV6-3
D: -
CDR3: CASSLAETYEQYF
DNA: TGTGCCAGCAGTTTAGCGGAAACCTACGAGCAGTACTTC

size: -
J: TRBJ2-6
V: TRBV19
D: -
CDR3: CASSRSALPGANVLTF
DNA: TGTGCCAGTAGTAGATCAGCCCTTCCTGGGGCCAACGTCCTGACTTTC

size: -
J: TRBJ1-5
V: TRBV20-1
D: TRBD1
CDR3: CSARRDRDNQPQHF
DNA: TGCAGTGCTAGACGGGACAGGGACAATCAGCCCCAGCATTTT

size: many
J: TRBJ2-3
V: TRBV7-9
D: TRBD1
CDR3: CASSSSGQGVDTQYF
DNA: TGTGCCAGCAGCTCCTCGGGACAGGGGGTTGATACGCAGTATTTT

size: few
J: TRBJ2-7
V: TRBV7-8
D: -
CDR3: CASSLVVGGDSAYEQYF
DNA: TGTGCCAGCAGCTTAGTTGTGGGGGGTGACAGCGCCTACGAGCAGTACTTC

size: many
J: TRBJ2-7
V: TRBV2
D: TRBD1
CDR3: CASRRTGPGEQYF
DNA: TGTGCCAGCAGGAGGACAGGACCGGGGGAGCAGTACTTC

size: many
J: TRBJ1-2
V: TRBV6-2/TRBV6-3
D: TRBD1
CDR3: CASSRPGTGVGYTF
DNA: TGTGCCAGCAGTCGCCCCGGGACAGGGGTTGGCTACACCTTC